This entry describes one T cell receptor beta chain. Assay: immunoSEQ multiplex PCR; the TCRdb copy retains only in-frame clones and omits some. This table has about 110,000 clones, roughly 82% appearing once. The data originate from a study of blood T cell repertoires in COVID-19. V shed 2 bases and J shed 1 base, with 8 bases lying between them. CDR1 and CDR2 (germline): SGHTA, FQGTGA. This CDR3 has 14 residues. The clonotype comes from a woman in her sixties or seventies with acute or convalescent COVID-19. The sequencing input was peripheral blood. This chain uses TRBV7-3 with TRBJ1-1; a weak D match, TRBD1 (5 bases). DNA for the CDR3: TGTGCCAGCAGCTTACTGGGGCAGAACACTGAAGCTTTCTTT. This gives the protein CASSLLGQNTEAFF.